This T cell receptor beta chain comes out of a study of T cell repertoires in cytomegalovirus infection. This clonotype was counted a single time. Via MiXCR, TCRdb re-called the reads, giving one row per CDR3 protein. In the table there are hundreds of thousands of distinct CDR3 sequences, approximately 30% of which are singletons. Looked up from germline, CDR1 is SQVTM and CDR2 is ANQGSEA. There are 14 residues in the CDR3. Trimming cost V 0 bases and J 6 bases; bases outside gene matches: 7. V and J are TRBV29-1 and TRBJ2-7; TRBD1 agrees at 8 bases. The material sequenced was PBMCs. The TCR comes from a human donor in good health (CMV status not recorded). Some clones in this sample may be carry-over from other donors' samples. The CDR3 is CSVEDRLQGGEQYF. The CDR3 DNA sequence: TGCAGCGTTGAAGATCGCCTACAGGGGGGCGAGCAGTACTTC.